This T cell receptor (beta chain) was sequenced for a study of T cells in Graves' hyperthyroidism and ophthalmopathy. General observations from the study: Within blood appeared most thyroid clonotypes that had expanded above 0.001.

This clonotype turned up a few times. What it recognizes is unknown. The source material, RNA transcripts, was used to amplify TCR beta CDR3 regions. A first-round RT-PCR of the TCR CDR3 used the HTBI primer set. TCRdb itself ran the multiplex PCR reads through MiXCR, one entry per CDR3 protein. Here the sample spans some 700,000 distinct CDR3 sequences, 17% being singletons. V was trimmed by 3 bases and J by 5 bases, leaving 15 bases between them. Germline V CDR1 and CDR2: MGHDK, SYGVNS. The CDR3 has 15 amino acids. The source of the PBMCs was more than 9.5 ml of fresh peripheral blood. This sequence originates from a man aged 50-59 years with Graves' hyperthyroidism. The chain carries TRBV25-1 and TRBJ2-3; D unclear. Input material: blood. The CDR3 coding sequence is TGTGCCAGCAGTGAGTTTAGGTCAGCTGGAGATACGCAGTATTTT. Translated, it gives CASSEFRSAGDTQYF.